These T cell receptor beta chains were read from a single sample in a study of cytomegalovirus exposure and HLA in healthy donors. Repertoires were generated with immunoSEQ multiplex PCR, while TCRdb's copy carries only in-frame clones and drops some. This sample has some 150,000 clones, with approximately 80% found just once. The specimen was PBMCs. The receptors originated from a man aged 18 to 35 in good health and CMV-seropositive. Each CDR3 is given with its conserved first and last residue. A D gene is named only where the DNA matches it firmly.

J gene: TRBJ2-5
D gene: .
V gene: TRBV5-1
CDR3 DNA: TGCGCCAGCAGCTTAGGGGCAGGTCAAGAGACCCAGTACTTC
CDR3 protein: CASSLGAGQETQYF

J gene: TRBJ2-1
D gene: TRBD2
V gene: TRBV6-5
CDR3 DNA: TGTGCCAGCAGTCTAGCGGGAGAGGGGGATGAGCAGTTCTTC
CDR3 protein: CASSLAGEGDEQFF

J gene: TRBJ1-1
D gene: TRBD1
V gene: TRBV5-6
CDR3 DNA: TGTGCCAGCAGCGCAGACAGGGTGACTGAAGCTTTCTTT
CDR3 protein: CASSADRVTEAFF

J gene: TRBJ2-7
D gene: .
V gene: TRBV29-1
CDR3 DNA: TGCAGCGTTGCGGACAGCTACGAGCAGTACTTC
CDR3 protein: CSVADSYEQYF

J gene: TRBJ2-4
D gene: .
V gene: TRBV2
CDR3 DNA: TGTGCCAGCAGTTTTGAACAGGGAAGGGGCATTCAGTACTTC
CDR3 protein: CASSFEQGRGIQYF

J gene: TRBJ2-6
D gene: .
V gene: TRBV6-5
CDR3 DNA: TGTGCCGCCAGGGCCCTTAGCTCTGGGGCCAACGTCCTGACTTTC
CDR3 protein: CAARALSSGANVLTF

J gene: TRBJ2-5
D gene: TRBD1
V gene: TRBV7-9
CDR3 DNA: TGTGCCAGCAGCTTAGGGGACAGGGACCAAGAGACCCAGTACTTC
CDR3 protein: CASSLGDRDQETQYF

J gene: TRBJ1-1
D gene: .
V gene: TRBV9
CDR3 DNA: TGTGCCAGCAGCGTAGGATCTATGCCCACTGAAGCTTTCTTT
CDR3 protein: CASSVGSMPTEAFF

J gene: TRBJ2-7
D gene: TRBD1
V gene: TRBV11-2
CDR3 DNA: TGTGCCAGCAGCTCCTCCGGGACAGGGACGGGGGCCCTTAACTTC
CDR3 protein: CASSSSGTGTGALNF

J gene: TRBJ2-3
D gene: TRBD2
V gene: TRBV30
CDR3 DNA: TGTGCCTGGAGTGTTGGGGGGGCAGATACGCAGTATTTT
CDR3 protein: CAWSVGGADTQYF

J gene: TRBJ1-3
D gene: TRBD1
V gene: TRBV4-1
CDR3 DNA: TGCGCCAGCAGCCTTGACAGGGCGTCTGGAAACACCATATATTTT
CDR3 protein: CASSLDRASGNTIYF

J gene: TRBJ2-7
D gene: TRBD2
V gene: TRBV7-7
CDR3 DNA: TGTGCCAGCAGCTTAACTAGCGGGAGCCAGCAGTACTTC
CDR3 protein: CASSLTSGSQQYF